This T cell receptor beta chain appears in the sequencing data of a study of human T cells and chemical hapten exposure. Study overall: Alopecia areata, totalis or universalis affected patients, mainly female.

Via MiXCR, TCRdb re-called the RACE reads, giving one row per CDR3 protein. The sample lists 100,000 or so distinct CDR3 sequences, more than 9.5% occurring once. This clonotype was found many times. Germline-derived CDR1 and CDR2 are MDHEN and SYDVKM. V lost 6 bases and J lost 3; bases outside the gene matches: 8. CDR3 length equals 14 residues. Documented time point: patch test 2, 6 weeks after DPC sensitization. The sample's treatment: therapeutic diphenylcyclopropenone sensitization with weekly scalp DPC. The TCR comes from a man in his forties or fifties with alopecia areata. Some clones in this sample may be carry-over from other donors' samples. The chain recombines TRBV28 with TRBJ2-7; 7 positions match TRBD1. The specimen was whole blood, collected in connection with sensitization to the hapten diphenylcyclopropenone (DPC). As DNA, the CDR3 is TGTGCCAGCAGCCGCGGACAGGTTAACTACGAGCAGTACTTC. Protein sequence: CASSRGQVNYEQYF.